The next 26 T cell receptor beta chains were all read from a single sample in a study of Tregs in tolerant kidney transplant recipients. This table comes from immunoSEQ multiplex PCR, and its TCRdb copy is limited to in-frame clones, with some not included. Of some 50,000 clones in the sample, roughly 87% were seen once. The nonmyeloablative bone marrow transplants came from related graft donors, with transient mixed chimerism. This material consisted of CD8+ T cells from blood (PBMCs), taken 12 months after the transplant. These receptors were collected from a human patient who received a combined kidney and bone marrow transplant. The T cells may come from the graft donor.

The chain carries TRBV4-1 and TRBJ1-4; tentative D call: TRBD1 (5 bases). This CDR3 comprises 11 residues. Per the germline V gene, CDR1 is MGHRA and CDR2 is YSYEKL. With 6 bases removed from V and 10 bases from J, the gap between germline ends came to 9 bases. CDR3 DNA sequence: TGCGCCAGCAGGGGGCAGGGAAAACTGTTTTTT. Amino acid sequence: CASRGQGKLFF.

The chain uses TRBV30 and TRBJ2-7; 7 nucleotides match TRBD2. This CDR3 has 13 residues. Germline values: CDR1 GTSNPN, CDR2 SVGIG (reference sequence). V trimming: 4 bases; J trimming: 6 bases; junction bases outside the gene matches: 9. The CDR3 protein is CAWTRGGSGEQYF. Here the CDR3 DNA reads TGTGCCTGGACTAGGGGCGGGAGCGGCGAGCAGTACTTC.

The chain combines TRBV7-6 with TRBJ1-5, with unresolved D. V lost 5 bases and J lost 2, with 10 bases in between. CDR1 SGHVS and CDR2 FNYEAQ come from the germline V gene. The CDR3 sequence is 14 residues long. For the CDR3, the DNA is TGTGCCAGCAGCCTAGTAGCCGGCAATCAGCCCCAGCATTTT. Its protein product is CASSLVAGNQPQHF.

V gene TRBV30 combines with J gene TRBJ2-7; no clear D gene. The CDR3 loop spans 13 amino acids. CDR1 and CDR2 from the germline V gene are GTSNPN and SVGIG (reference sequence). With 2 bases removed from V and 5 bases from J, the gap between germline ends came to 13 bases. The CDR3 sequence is CAWSPLAIHEQYF. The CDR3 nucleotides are TGTGCCTGGAGTCCTCTCGCTATCCACGAGCAGTACTTC.

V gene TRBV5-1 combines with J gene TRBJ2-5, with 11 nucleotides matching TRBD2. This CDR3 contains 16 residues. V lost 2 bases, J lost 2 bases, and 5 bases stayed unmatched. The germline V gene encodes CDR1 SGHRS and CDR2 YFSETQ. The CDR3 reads CASSFGTSGVQETQYF. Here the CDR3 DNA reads TGCGCCAGCAGCTTCGGGACTAGCGGAGTTCAAGAGACCCAGTACTTC.

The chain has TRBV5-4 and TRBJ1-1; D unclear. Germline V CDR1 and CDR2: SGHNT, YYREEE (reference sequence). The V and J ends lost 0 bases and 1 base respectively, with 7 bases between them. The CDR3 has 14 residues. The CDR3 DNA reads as TGTGCCAGCAGCTTGGCACAGTCGAACACTGAAGCTTTCTTT. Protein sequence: CASSLAQSNTEAFF.

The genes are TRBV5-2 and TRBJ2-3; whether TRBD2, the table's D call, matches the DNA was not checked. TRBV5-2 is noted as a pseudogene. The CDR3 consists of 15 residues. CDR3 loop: CASSRLAGGTDTQYF. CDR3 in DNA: TGTGCCAGCAGCCGCCTAGCGGGTGGCACAGATACGCAGTATTTT.

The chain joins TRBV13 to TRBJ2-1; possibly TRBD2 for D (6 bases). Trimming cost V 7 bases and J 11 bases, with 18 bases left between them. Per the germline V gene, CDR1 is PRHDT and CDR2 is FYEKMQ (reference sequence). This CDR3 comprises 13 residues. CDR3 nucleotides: TGTGCCAGCAACCTAAAACGCGGGGAAAAGCAGTTCTTC. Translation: CASNLKRGEKQFF.

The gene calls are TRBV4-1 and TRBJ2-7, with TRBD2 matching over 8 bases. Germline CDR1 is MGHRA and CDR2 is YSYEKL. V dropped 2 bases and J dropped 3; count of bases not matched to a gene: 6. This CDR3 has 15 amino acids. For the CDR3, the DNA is TGCGCCAGCAGCCAAAGACGTCTAGCGGGCTACGAGCAGTACTTC. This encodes CASSQRRLAGYEQYF.

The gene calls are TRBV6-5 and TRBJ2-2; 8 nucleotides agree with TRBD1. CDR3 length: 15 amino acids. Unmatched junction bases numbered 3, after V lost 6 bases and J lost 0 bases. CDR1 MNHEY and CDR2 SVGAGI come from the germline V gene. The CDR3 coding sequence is TGTGCCAGCAGCCGGGACAGGACGAACACCGGGGAGCTGTTTTTT. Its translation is CASSRDRTNTGELFF.

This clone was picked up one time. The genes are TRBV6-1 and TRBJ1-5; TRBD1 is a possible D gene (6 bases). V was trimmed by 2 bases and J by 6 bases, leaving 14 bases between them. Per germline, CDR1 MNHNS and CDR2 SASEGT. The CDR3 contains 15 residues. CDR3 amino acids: CASSELQGRSQPQHF. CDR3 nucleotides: TGTGCCAGCAGTGAATTACAGGGCAGGAGTCAGCCCCAGCATTTT.

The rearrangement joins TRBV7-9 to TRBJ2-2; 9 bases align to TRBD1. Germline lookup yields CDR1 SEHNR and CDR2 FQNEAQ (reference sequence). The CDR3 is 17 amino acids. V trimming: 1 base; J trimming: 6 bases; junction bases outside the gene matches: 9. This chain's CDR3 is CASSLDPGTGFAGELFF. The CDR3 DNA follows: TGTGCCAGCAGCTTAGACCCGGGGACAGGGTTCGCCGGGGAGCTGTTTTTT.

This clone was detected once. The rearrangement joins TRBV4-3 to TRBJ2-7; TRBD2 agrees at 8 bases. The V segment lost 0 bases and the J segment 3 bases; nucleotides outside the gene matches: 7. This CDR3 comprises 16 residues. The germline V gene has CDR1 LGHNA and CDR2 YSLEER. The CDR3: CASSQDVGGENYEQYF. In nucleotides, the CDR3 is TGCGCCAGCAGCCAAGACGTCGGGGGGGAGAACTACGAGCAGTACTTC.

CDR3: CASTPSGARTTDTQYF. Written as DNA, the CDR3 is TGTGCCAGCACTCCCAGCGGTGCTAGGACCACAGATACGCAGTATTTT. The rearrangement links TRBV5-6 to TRBJ2-3; perhaps TRBD2 as D (5 bases). V lost 6 bases, J lost 2 bases, and 19 bases lay in between. Germline CDR1 and CDR2: SGHDT and YYEEEE. The CDR3 has 16 amino acids.

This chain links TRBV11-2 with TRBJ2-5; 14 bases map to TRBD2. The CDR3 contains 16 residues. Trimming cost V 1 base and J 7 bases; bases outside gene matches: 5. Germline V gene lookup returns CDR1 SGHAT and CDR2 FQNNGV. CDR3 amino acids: CASSLGLAGGALTQYF. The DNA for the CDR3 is TGTGCCAGCAGCTTAGGACTAGCGGGAGGGGCTTTGACCCAGTACTTC.

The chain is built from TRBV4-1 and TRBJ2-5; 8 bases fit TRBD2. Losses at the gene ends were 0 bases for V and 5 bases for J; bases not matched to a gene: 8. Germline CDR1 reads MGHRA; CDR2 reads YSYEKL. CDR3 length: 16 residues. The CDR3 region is CASSQDVAPGGETQYF. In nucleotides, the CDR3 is TGCGCCAGCAGCCAAGATGTAGCCCCGGGAGGGGAGACCCAGTACTTC.

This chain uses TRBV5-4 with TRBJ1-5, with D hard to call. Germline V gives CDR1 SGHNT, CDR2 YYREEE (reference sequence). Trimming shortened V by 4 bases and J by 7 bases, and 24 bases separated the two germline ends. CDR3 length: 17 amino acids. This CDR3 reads CASSPPDGHGPCQPQHF. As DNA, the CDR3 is TGTGCCAGCAGCCCCCCTGATGGGCACGGCCCCTGCCAGCCCCAGCATTTT.

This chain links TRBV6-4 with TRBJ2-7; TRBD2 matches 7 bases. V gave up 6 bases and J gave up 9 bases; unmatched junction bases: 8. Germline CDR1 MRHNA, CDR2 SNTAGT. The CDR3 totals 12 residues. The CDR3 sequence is CASRSKLAGQYF. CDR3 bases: TGTGCCAGCAGATCTAAATTAGCGGGGCAGTACTTC.

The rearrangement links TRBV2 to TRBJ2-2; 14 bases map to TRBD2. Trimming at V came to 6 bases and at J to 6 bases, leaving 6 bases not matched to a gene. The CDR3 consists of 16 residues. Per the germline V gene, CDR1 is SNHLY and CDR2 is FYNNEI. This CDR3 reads CASRGLAGALAGELFF. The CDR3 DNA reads TGTGCCAGCAGGGGACTAGCGGGAGCATTGGCCGGGGAGCTGTTTTTT.

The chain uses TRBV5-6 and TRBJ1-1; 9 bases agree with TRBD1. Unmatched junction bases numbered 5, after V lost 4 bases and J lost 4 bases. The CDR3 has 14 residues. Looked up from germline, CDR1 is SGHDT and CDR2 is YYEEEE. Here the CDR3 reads CASSLDRGGTEAFF. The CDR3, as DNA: TGTGCCAGCAGCCTGGACAGGGGTGGCACTGAAGCTTTCTTT.

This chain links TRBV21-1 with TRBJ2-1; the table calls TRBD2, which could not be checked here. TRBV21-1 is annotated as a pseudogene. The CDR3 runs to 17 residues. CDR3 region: CASSKGTLAGWYNEQFF. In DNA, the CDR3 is TGTGCCAGCAGCAAAGGGACTCTAGCGGGATGGTACAATGAGCAGTTCTTC.

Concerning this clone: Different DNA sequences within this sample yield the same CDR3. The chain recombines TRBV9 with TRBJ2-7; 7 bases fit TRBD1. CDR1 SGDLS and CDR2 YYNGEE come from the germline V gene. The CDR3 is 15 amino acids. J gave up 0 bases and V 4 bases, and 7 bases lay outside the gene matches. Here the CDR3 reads CASSPGGHNSYEQYF. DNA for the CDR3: TGTGCCAGCAGCCCAGGGGGACACAACTCCTACGAGCAGTACTTC.

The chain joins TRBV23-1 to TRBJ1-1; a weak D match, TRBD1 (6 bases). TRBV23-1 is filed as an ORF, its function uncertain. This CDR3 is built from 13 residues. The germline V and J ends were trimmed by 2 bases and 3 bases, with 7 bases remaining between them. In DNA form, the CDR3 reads TGCGCCAGCAGTCAAACAGGGTACACTGAAGCTTTCTTT. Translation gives CASSQTGYTEAFF.

Here the CDR3 DNA reads TGCGCCAGCAGCCATCGGACTAGCGGAGCCTACGAGCAGTACTTC. The encoded protein is CASSHRTSGAYEQYF. J is TRBJ2-7 and V is TRBV4-1, with 10 bases identical to TRBD2. The germline gives CDR1 MGHRA, CDR2 YSYEKL. This CDR3 comprises 15 residues. V lost 3 bases, J lost 2 bases, and 4 bases stayed unmatched.

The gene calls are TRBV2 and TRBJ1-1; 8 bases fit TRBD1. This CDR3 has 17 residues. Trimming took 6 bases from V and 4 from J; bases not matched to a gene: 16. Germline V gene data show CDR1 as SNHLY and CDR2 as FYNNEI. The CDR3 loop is CASSNEYATGEPTEAFF. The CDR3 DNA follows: TGTGCCAGCAGCAATGAATACGCGACAGGGGAGCCCACTGAAGCTTTCTTT.

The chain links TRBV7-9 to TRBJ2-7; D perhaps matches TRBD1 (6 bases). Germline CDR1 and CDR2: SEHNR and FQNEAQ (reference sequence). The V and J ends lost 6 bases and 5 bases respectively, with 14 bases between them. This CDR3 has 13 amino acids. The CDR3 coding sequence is TGTGCCAGCAGACAGGGCTTTCGGGACGAGCAGTACTTC. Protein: CASRQGFRDEQYF.